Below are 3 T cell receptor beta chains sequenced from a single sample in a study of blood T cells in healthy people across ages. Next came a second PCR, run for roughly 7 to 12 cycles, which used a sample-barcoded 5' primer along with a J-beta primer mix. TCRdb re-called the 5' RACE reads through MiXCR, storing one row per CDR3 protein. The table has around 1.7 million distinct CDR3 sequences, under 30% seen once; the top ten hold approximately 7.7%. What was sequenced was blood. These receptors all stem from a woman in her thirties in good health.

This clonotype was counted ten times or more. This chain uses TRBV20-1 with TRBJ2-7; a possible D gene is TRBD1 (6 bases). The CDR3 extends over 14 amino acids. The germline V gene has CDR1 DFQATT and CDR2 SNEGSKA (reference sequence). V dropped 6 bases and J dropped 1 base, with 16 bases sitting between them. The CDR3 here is CSARRDTASYEQYF. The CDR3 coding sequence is TGCAGTGCCAGACGGGACACAGCATCCTACGAGCAGTACTTC.

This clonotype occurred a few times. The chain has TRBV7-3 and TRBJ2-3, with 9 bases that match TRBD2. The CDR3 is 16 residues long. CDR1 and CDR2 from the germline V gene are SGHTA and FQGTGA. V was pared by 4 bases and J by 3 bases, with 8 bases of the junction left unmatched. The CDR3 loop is CASSSYSGGLTDTQYF. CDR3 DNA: TGTGCCAGCAGCTCTTATAGCGGGGGCCTTACAGATACGCAGTATTTT.

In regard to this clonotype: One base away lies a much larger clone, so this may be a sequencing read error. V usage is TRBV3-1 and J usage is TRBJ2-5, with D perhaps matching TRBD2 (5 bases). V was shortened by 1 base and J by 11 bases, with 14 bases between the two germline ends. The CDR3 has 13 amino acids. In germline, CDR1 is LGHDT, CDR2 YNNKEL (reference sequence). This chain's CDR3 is CASSQVGRDEQYF. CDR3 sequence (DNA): TGTGCCAGCAGCCAAGTCGGCCGGGATGAGCAGTACTTC.